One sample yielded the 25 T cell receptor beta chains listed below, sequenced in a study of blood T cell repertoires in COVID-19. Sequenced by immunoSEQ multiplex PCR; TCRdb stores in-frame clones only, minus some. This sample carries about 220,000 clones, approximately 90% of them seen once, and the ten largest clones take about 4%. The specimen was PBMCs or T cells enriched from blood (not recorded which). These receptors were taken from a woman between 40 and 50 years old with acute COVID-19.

In DNA form, the CDR3 reads TGTGCCAGCAGCTCTTACGCACAGGGCACCAATGAAAAACTGTTTTTT. Translated, it gives CASSSYAQGTNEKLFF. The V call is TRBV7-2, the J call TRBJ1-4, with D possibly being TRBD1 (6 bases). This CDR3 region has 16 residues. CDR1 is SGHTA and CDR2 is FQGNSA in the germline V gene. Trimming removed 4 bases at V and 5 bases at J, with 17 bases between.

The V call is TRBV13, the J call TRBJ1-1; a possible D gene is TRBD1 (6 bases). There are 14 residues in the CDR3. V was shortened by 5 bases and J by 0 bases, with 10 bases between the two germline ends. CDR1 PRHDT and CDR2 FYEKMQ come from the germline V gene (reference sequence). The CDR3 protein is CASSRDTLNTEAFF. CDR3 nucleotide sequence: TGTGCCAGCAGCCGGGACACGTTGAACACTGAAGCTTTCTTT.

In nucleotides, the CDR3 is TGTGCCAGCAGTTACTCGGAGTTTAGCTATGGCTACACCTTC. It yields the protein CASSYSEFSYGYTF. This chain joins TRBV6-5 and TRBJ1-2; D gene ambiguous. The CDR3 contains 14 residues. V was cut by 0 bases and J by 4 bases, with 9 bases left in between. Germline loops: CDR1 MNHEY, CDR2 SVGAGI.

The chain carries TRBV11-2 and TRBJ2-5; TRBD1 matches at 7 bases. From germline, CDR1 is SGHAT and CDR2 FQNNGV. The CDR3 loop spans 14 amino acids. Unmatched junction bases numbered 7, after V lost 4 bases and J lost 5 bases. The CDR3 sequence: CASSSDRAMETQYF. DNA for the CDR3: TGTGCCAGCAGCTCCGACAGGGCCATGGAGACCCAGTACTTC. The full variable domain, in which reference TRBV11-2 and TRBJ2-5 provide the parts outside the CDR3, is EAGVAQSPRYKIIEKRQSVAFWCNPISGHATLYWYQQILGQGPKLLIQFQNNGVVDDSQLPKDRFSAERLKGVDSTLKIQPAKLEDSAVYLCASSSDRAMETQYFGPGTRLLVL.

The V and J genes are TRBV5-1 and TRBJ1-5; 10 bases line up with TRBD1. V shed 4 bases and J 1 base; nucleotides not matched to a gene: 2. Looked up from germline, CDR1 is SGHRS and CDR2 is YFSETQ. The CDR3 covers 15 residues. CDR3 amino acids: CASSAGQGSNQPQHF. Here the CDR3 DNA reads TGCGCCAGCAGCGCGGGACAGGGGAGCAATCAGCCCCAGCATTTT.

This CDR3 is CASSQDSDSNQPQHF. CDR3 DNA: TGCGCCAGCAGCCAGGACTCTGATAGCAATCAGCCCCAGCATTTT. The chain uses TRBV4-1 and TRBJ1-5; D uncertain. Looked up from germline, CDR1 is MGHRA and CDR2 is YSYEKL. The germline V and J ends were trimmed by 3 bases and 0 bases, with 9 bases remaining between them. The CDR3 loop spans 15 amino acids.

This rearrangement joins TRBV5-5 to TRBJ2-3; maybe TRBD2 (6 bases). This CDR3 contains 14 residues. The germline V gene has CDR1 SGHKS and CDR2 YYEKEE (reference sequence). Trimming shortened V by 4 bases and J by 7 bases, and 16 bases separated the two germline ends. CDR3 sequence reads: CASSETSGRNTQYF. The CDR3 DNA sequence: TGTGCCAGCAGCGAGACTAGTGGCAGGAATACGCAGTATTTT. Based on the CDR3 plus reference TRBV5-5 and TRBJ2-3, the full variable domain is DAGVTQSPTHLIKTRGQQVTLRCSPISGHKSVSWYQQVLGQGPQFIFQYYEKEERGRGNFPDRFSARQFPNYSSELNVNALLLGDSALYLCASSETSGRNTQYFGPGTRLTVL.

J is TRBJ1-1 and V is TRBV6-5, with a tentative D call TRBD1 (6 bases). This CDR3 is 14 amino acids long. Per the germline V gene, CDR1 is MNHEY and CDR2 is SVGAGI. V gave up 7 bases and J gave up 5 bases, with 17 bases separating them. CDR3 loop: CASNPGAFRTEAFF. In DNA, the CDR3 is TGTGCCAGCAACCCAGGGGCCTTTAGGACTGAAGCTTTCTTT.

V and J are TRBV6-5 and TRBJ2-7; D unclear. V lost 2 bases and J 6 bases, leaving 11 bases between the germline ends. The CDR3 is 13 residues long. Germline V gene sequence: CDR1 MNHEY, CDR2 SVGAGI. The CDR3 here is CASSYLPGGEQYF. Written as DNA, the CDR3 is TGTGCCAGCAGTTACCTCCCTGGCGGCGAGCAGTACTTC.

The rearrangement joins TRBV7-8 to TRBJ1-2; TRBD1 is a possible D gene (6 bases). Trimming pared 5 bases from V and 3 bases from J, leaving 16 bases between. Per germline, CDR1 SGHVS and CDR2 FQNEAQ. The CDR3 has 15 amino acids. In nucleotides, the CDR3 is TGTGCCAGCAGCCCACGGACAGCTCCCGACTATGGCTACACCTTC. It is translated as CASSPRTAPDYGYTF.

The chain's CDR3 is CAWIRRANYGYTF. Here the CDR3 DNA reads TGTGCCTGGATACGCAGGGCTAACTATGGCTACACCTTC. V usage is TRBV30 and J usage is TRBJ1-2, with D possibly being TRBD1 (5 bases). Germline CDR1 GTSNPN, CDR2 SVGIG (reference sequence). This CDR3 region has 13 residues. V shed 4 bases and J shed 0 bases, with 9 bases lying between them.

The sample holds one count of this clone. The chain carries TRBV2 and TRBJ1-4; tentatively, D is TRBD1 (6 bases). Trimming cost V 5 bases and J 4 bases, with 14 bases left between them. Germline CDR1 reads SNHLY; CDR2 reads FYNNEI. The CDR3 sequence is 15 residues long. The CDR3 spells CASSFTGLDNEKLFF. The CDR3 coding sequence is TGTGCCAGCAGTTTTACAGGGTTGGATAATGAAAAACTGTTTTTT.

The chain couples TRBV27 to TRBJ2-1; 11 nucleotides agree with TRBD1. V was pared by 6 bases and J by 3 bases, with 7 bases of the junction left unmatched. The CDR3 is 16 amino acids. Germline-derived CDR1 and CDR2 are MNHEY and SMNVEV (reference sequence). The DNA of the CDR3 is TGTGCCAGCAGCTCCCAGGGGACAGGGGGCTACAATGAGCAGTTCTTC. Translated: CASSSQGTGGYNEQFF.

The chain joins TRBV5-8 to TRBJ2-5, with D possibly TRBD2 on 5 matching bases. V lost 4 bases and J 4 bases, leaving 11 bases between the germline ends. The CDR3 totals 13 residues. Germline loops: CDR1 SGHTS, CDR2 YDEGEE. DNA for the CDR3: TGTGCCAGCAGCCAAGGACGGGGAGAGACCCAGTACTTC. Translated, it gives CASSQGRGETQYF.

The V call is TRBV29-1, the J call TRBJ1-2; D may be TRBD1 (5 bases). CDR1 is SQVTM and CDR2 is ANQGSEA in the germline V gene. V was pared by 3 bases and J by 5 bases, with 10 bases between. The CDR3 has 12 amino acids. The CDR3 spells CSVDQGLYGYTF. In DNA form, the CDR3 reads TGCAGCGTTGATCAGGGACTTTATGGCTACACCTTC.

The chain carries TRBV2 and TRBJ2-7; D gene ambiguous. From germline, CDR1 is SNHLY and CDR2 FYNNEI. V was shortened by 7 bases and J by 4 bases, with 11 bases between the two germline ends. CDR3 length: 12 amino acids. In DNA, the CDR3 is TGTGCCAGCACTGAGCAGGATTACGAGCAGTACTTC. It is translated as CASTEQDYEQYF.

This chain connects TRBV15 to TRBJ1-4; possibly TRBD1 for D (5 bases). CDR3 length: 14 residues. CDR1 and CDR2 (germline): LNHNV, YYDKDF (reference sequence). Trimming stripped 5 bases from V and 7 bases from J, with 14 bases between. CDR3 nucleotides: TGTGCCACCAGCTTTGCCACAGGTAGTGAAAAACTGTTTTTT. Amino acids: CATSFATGSEKLFF. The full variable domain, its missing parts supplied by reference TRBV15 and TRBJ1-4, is DAMVIQNPRYQVTQFGKPVTLSCSQTLNHNVMYWYQQKSSQAPKLLFHYYDKDFNNEADTPDNFQSRRPNTSFCFLDIRSPGLGDTAMYLCATSFATGSEKLFFGSGTQLSVL.

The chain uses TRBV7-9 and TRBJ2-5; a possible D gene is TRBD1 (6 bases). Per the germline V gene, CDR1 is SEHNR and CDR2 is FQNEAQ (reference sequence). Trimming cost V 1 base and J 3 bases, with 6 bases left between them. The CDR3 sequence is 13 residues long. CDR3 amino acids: CASSLDREETQYF. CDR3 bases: TGTGCCAGCAGCTTAGACAGGGAAGAGACCCAGTACTTC.

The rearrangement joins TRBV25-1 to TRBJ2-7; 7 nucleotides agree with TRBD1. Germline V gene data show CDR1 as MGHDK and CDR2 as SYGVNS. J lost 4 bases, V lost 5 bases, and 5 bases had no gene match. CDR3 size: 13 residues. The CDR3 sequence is CASSRGQLYEQYF. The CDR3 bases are TGTGCCAGCAGTCGGGGACAGCTTTACGAGCAGTACTTC.

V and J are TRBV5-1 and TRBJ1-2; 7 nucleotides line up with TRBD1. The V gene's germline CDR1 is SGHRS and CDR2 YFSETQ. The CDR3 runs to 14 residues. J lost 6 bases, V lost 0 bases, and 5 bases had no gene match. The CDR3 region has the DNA TGCGCCAGCAGCTTGGCCCAAACAGGGGATGGCTACACCTTC. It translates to CASSLAQTGDGYTF.

The CDR3 loop reads CASRPGTNTEAFF. The CDR3 bases are TGTGCCAGCAGACCAGGAACGAACACTGAAGCTTTCTTT. The gene calls are TRBV12-3 or TRBV12-4 and TRBJ1-1, with no clear D. The CDR3 contains 13 residues. Trimming took off 6 bases at V and 1 base at J, with 9 bases between the two ends.

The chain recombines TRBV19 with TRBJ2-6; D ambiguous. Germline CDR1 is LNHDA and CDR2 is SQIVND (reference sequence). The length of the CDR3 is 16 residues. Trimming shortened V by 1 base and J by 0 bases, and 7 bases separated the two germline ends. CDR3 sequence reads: CASSIGSPSGANVLTF. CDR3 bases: TGTGCCAGTAGTATAGGTAGTCCCTCTGGGGCCAACGTCCTGACTTTC.

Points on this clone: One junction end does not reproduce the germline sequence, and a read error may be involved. CDR3 bases: TGTGCCAGCAGGGAAGCCGGGATACTAGGCTCTGGAAACACCATATATTTT. This gives the protein CASREAGILGSGNTIYF. The genes are TRBV2 and TRBJ1-3; D gene uncertain. CDR1 and CDR2 (germline): SNHLY, FYNNEI. This CDR3 contains 17 residues.

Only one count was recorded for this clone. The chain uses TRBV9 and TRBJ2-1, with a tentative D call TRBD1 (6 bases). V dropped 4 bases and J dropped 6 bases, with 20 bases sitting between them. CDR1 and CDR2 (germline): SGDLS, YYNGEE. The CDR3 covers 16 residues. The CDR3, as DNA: TGTGCCAGCAGCCCAAGTCCACAGGGTCGGTTCAATGAGCAGTTCTTC. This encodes CASSPSPQGRFNEQFF.

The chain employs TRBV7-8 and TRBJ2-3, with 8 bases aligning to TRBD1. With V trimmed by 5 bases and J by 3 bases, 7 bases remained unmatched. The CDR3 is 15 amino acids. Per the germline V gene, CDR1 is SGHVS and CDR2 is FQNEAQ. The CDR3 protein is CASSPSTGETDTQYF. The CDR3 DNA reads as TGTGCCAGCAGCCCCTCGACAGGGGAGACAGATACGCAGTATTTT.